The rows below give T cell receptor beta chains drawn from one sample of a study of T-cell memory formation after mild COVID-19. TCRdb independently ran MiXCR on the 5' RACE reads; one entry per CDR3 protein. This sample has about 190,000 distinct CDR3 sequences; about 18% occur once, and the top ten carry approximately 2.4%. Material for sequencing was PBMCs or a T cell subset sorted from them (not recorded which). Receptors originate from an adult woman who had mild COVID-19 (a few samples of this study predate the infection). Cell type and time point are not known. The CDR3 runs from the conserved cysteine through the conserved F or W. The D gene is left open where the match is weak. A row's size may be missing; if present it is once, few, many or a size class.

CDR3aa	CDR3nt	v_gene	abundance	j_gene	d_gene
CASSLDRGHTEAFF	TGTGCCAGCAGTTTAGACAGGGGGCACACTGAAGCTTTCTTT	TRBV12-3/TRBV12-4	-	TRBJ1-1	TRBD1
CASSQDRSAYEQYF	TGTGCCAGCAGCCAAGATCGCAGCGCCTACGAGCAGTACTTC	TRBV3-1	-	TRBJ2-7	-
CSATGETQYF	TGCAGTGCTACTGGGGAGACCCAGTACTTC	TRBV20-1	few	TRBJ2-5	-
CASSPSGLVGNEQFF	TGTGCCAGCAGTCCCTCGGGCTTAGTGGGCAATGAGCAGTTCTTC	TRBV7-3	-	TRBJ2-1	-
CSVDVGALYNEQFF	TGCAGCGTTGACGTAGGGGCCCTCTACAATGAGCAGTTCTTC	TRBV29-1	many	TRBJ2-1	-
CASRPGDRETQYF	TGTGCCAGTCGCCCAGGGGACCGGGAGACCCAGTACTTC	TRBV6-5	many	TRBJ2-5	-
CASSTGGANTEAFF	TGTGCCAGCAGTACAGGGGGCGCAAACACTGAAGCTTTCTTT	TRBV6-5	once	TRBJ1-1	TRBD1
CASSQGAFNNEQFF	TGTGCCAGCAGCCAAGGGGCCTTTAACAATGAGCAGTTCTTC	TRBV7-3	few	TRBJ2-1	-
CATSDGYPNTEAFF	TGTGCCACCAGTGATGGGTACCCGAACACTGAAGCTTTCTTT	TRBV24-1	many	TRBJ1-1	-
CSAPISYEQYF	TGCAGTGCCCCCATCTCCTACGAGCAGTACTTC	TRBV20-1	many	TRBJ2-7	-
CASSLAGRSNTGELFF	TGTGCCAGCAGCTTAGCGGGACGGTCGAACACCGGGGAGCTGTTTTTT	TRBV7-6	-	TRBJ2-2	-
CASSAPWTGDEQYF	TGTGCCAGCAGCGCGCCCTGGACAGGGGACGAGCAGTACTTC	TRBV9	few	TRBJ2-7	TRBD1
CSARLRTGALQFYGYTF	TGCAGTGCTAGACTCCGGACAGGGGCACTACAATTCTATGGCTACACCTTC	TRBV20-1	-	TRBJ1-2	TRBD1
CASSAPPINEQFF	TGTGCCAGCAGCGCCCCACCGATCAATGAGCAGTTCTTC	TRBV9	-	TRBJ2-1	-
CSGDRGRETQYF	TGCAGTGGGGACAGGGGGCGAGAGACCCAGTACTTC	TRBV20-1	-	TRBJ2-5	TRBD1
CASSYSGQGGIQYF	TGTGCCAGCAGTTACTCCGGACAGGGGGGCATTCAGTACTTC	TRBV6-5	few	TRBJ2-4	TRBD1
CATREGLADTDTQYF	TGTGCCACCAGGGAAGGGCTAGCGGACACAGATACGCAGTATTTT	TRBV15	few	TRBJ2-3	TRBD2
CSVEGLAGDGNEQFF	TGCAGCGTTGAAGGACTAGCGGGAGACGGTAATGAGCAGTTCTTC	TRBV29-1	-	TRBJ2-1	TRBD2
CASSYRSVSGSRYNEQFF	TGTGCCAGCAGTTACCGAAGCGTGAGCGGGAGCCGATACAATGAGCAGTTCTTC	TRBV6-5	few	TRBJ2-1	TRBD2
CASSPDRKETQYF	TGTGCTAGCAGCCCGGACAGAAAAGAGACCCAGTACTTC	TRBV7-7	few	TRBJ2-5	-
CASSVAGRPYNSPLHF	TGTGCCAGCAGCGTAGCGGGGCGTCCGTATAATTCACCCCTCCACTTT	TRBV9	-	TRBJ1-6	-
CAWSVLSGTTDTQYF	TGTGCCTGGAGTGTACTAAGTGGGACGACAGATACGCAGTATTTT	TRBV30	-	TRBJ2-3	-
CASSFGAGGLTGELFF	TGTGCCAGCAGTTTTGGGGCGGGAGGACTAACCGGGGAGCTGTTTTTT	TRBV12-3/TRBV12-4	-	TRBJ2-2	TRBD2
CASSMAAHYSNQPQHF	TGTGCCAGTAGTATGGCGGCACATTATAGCAATCAGCCCCAGCATTTT	TRBV19	-	TRBJ1-5	-
CASSPTGGGETQYF	TGTGCCAGCAGCCCGACAGGGGGCGGAGAGACCCAGTACTTC	TRBV7-7	few	TRBJ2-5	TRBD1
CASSRIAGWGPNEQFF	TGTGCCAGCAGCCGAATAGCGGGATGGGGGCCCAATGAGCAGTTCTTC	TRBV11-2	-	TRBJ2-1	TRBD2
CASSTGAADEKLFF	TGCGCCAGCAGCACGGGGGCAGCTGATGAAAAACTGTTTTTT	TRBV5-1	-	TRBJ1-4	-
CASSPTGSYNSPLHF	TGTGCCAGCAGCCCCACAGGGAGCTATAATTCACCCCTCCACTTT	TRBV7-9	few	TRBJ1-6	-
CASSSTGGGVTDTQYF	TGTGCCAGCAGTTCAACCGGCGGAGGGGTCACAGATACGCAGTATTTT	TRBV12-3/TRBV12-4	-	TRBJ2-3	-
CASSLARESWSFF	TGTGCCAGCAGCTTGGCCCGGGAGAGCTGGTCTTTCTTT	TRBV5-5	-	TRBJ1-1	-
CASSQVVIGVWSYEQYF	TGCGCCAGCAGCCAAGTTGTTATCGGGGTTTGGTCCTACGAGCAGTACTTC	TRBV4-1	-	TRBJ2-7	-
CASSYGGQGSYEQYF	TGTGCCAGCAGTTACGGCGGACAGGGTTCCTACGAGCAGTACTTC	TRBV6-2/TRBV6-3	-	TRBJ2-7	TRBD1
CASSLLPKGRGFVMNTEAFF	TGTGCCAGCAGCTTACTCCCCAAGGGCCGGGGGTTCGTAATGAACACTGAAGCTTTCTTT	TRBV7-3	-	TRBJ1-1	-
CASSLEGSGRRSEQFF	TGCGCCAGCAGCTTGGAAGGTAGCGGGAGACGCAGCGAGCAGTTCTTC	TRBV5-1	many	TRBJ2-1	TRBD2
CASSVNPQGLSEKLFF	TGCGCCAGCAGCGTCAATCCACAGGGTTTATCTGAAAAACTGTTTTTT	TRBV5-1	-	TRBJ1-4	-
CASRPDRDTEAFF	TGTGCCAGCAGGCCGGACAGGGACACTGAAGCTTTCTTT	TRBV2	-	TRBJ1-1	TRBD1
CASSLGTGRIYEQYF	TGTGCCAGCAGCTTAGGGACAGGCCGGATCTACGAGCAGTACTTC	TRBV11-1	-	TRBJ2-7	TRBD1
CASSADPLGGYTF	TGTGCCAGCAGCGCAGACCCCCTCGGGGGCTACACCTTC	TRBV7-9	-	TRBJ1-2	-
CASRRGQETQYF	TGTGCCAGCCGCCGGGGGCAAGAGACCCAGTACTTC	TRBV7-2	many	TRBJ2-5	-
CATSEAWGTGGYTF	TGTGCCACCAGTGAAGCTTGGGGGACTGGAGGCTACACCTTC	TRBV24-1	few	TRBJ1-2	-
CASSQVTGLAGADTQYF	TGTGCCAGCAGCCAAGTCACGGGACTAGCGGGGGCAGATACGCAGTATTTT	TRBV4-2	many	TRBJ2-3	TRBD2
CASGREQSASDEQYF	TGTGCCAGCGGAAGGGAACAGTCGGCCAGCGACGAGCAGTACTTC	TRBV2	-	TRBJ2-7	-
CASRTSSLGSGTPTYGYTF	TGTGCCAGCAGGACATCCTCATTGGGATCCGGGACACCGACCTATGGCTACACCTTC	TRBV6-5	few	TRBJ1-2	-
CASSFTDGAYYEQYF	TGTGCCAGCAGTTTCACGGACGGCGCCTACTACGAGCAGTACTTC	TRBV6-5	many	TRBJ2-7	-
CASIPLWPSTDTQYF	TGTGCCAGCATCCCCCTGTGGCCTAGCACAGATACGCAGTATTTT	TRBV7-2	many	TRBJ2-3	-
CSVEMDRASYNEQFF	TGCAGCGTTGAAATGGACAGGGCGTCCTACAATGAGCAGTTCTTC	TRBV29-1	few	TRBJ2-1	TRBD1
CATSDAGVDTQYF	TGTGCCACCAGTGATGCCGGGGTAGATACGCAGTATTTT	TRBV24-1	once	TRBJ2-3	-
CASNPQRGGTDTQYF	TGTGCCAGCAACCCCCAGCGGGGGGGCACAGATACGCAGTATTTT	TRBV28	-	TRBJ2-3	TRBD2
CSVGSGSSNQPQHF	TGCAGCGTCGGGTCAGGGTCTAGCAATCAGCCCCAGCATTTT	TRBV29-1	-	TRBJ1-5	-
CASTVPGSYYNEQFF	TGTGCCAGCACTGTTCCAGGGTCTTATTACAATGAGCAGTTCTTC	TRBV5-6	-	TRBJ2-1	-
CASSSGDGGHSGNTIYF	TGTGCCAGCAGCTCAGGGGACGGGGGGCACTCTGGAAACACCATATATTTT	TRBV3-1	-	TRBJ1-3	-
CSARSLRQGSSYGYTF	TGCAGTGCTAGATCCCTCCGACAGGGATCTAGTTATGGCTACACCTTC	TRBV20-1	-	TRBJ1-2	TRBD1